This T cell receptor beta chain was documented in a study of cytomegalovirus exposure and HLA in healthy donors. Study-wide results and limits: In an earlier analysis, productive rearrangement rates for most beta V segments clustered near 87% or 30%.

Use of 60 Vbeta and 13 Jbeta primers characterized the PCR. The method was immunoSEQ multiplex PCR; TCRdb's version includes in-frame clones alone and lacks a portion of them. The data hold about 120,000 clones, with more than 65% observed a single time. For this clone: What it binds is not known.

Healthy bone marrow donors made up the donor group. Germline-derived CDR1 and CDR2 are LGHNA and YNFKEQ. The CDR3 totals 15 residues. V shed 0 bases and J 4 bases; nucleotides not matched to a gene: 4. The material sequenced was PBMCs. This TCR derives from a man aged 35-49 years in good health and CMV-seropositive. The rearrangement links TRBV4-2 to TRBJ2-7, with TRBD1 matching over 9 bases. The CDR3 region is CASSQDGTGLYEQYF. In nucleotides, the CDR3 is TGTGCCAGCAGCCAAGACGGGACAGGGCTGTACGAGCAGTACTTC.